This entry lists 27 T cell receptor beta chains sequenced from one sample in a study of T cell changes during pregnancy in multiple sclerosis. Using immunoSEQ multiplex PCR, the repertoire was profiled, and TCRdb retains in-frame clones only, with some absent. The data show 25,000 to 35,000 clones, with approximately 90% seen just once and around 3.2% held by the top ten. The sequenced sample was CD4+ T cells from peripheral blood mononuclear cells, obtained in the first trimester of pregnancy. These receptor sequences come from a female donor in good health, enrolled as a control in a pregnancy study.

The genes are TRBV27 and TRBJ2-7; 7 nucleotides line up with TRBD2. J gave up 2 bases and V 2 bases, and 3 bases lay outside the gene matches. In germline, CDR1 is MNHEY, CDR2 SMNVEV (reference sequence). The CDR3 spans 14 residues. For the CDR3, the DNA is TGTGCCAGCAGTTTAGGGGCGGGAGCCTACGAGCAGTACTTC. Translation: CASSLGAGAYEQYF.

The chain joins TRBV9 to TRBJ2-7; perhaps TRBD2 as D (6 bases). CDR3 length equals 16 residues. Trimming removed 4 bases at V and 1 base at J, with 18 bases between. The germline CDR1 and CDR2 sequences are SGDLS and YYNGEE. The CDR3 loop is CASSPKTRTDSYEQYF. Written as DNA, the CDR3 is TGTGCCAGCAGCCCAAAGACTAGGACCGATTCCTACGAGCAGTACTTC.

The chain carries TRBV18 and TRBJ2-7; no reliable D call. The CDR3 consists of 12 residues. Per germline, CDR1 KGHSH and CDR2 LQKENI. Between the trimmed V and J ends, which lost 1 base and 5 bases, there was a span of 6 bases. CDR3 sequence reads: CASSPLRDEQYF. In nucleotides, the CDR3 is TGTGCCAGCTCACCACTTCGGGACGAGCAGTACTTC. Using reference TRBV18 and TRBJ2-7 for the parts outside the CDR3, the full variable domain is NAGVMQNPRHLVRRRGQEARLRCSPMKGHSHVYWYRQLPEEGLKFMVYLQKENIIDESGMPKERFSAEFPKEGPSILRIQQVVRGDSAAYFCASSPLRDEQYFGPGTRLTVT.

The rearrangement uses TRBV7-2 and TRBJ1-1; no clear D gene. This CDR3 is 15 amino acids long. Germline-derived CDR1 and CDR2 are SGHTA and FQGNSA. V was clipped by 5 bases and J by 0 bases, with 13 bases between them. The CDR3 spells CASSPRGSLNTEAFF. CDR3 DNA: TGTGCCAGCAGCCCTAGAGGGTCATTGAACACTGAAGCTTTCTTT. Using reference TRBV7-2 and TRBJ1-1 for the parts outside the CDR3, the full variable domain is GAGVSQSPSNKVTEKGKDVELRCDPISGHTALYWYRQSLGQGLEFLIYFQGNSAPDKSGLPSDRFSAERTGGSVSTLTIQRTQQEDSAVYLCASSPRGSLNTEAFFGQGTRLTVV.

J is TRBJ1-1 and V is TRBV27; 8 nucleotides line up with TRBD1. Germline CDR1 and CDR2: MNHEY and SMNVEV (reference sequence). Trimming took 10 bases from V and 4 from J; bases not matched to a gene: 8. CDR3 size: 13 residues. The DNA of the CDR3 is TGTGCCACCAGCAGGGGGCAGGGCACTGAAGCTTTCTTT. It yields the protein CATSRGQGTEAFF.

The J gene is TRBJ2-1, the V gene TRBV10-3; 10 nucleotides agree with TRBD1. The CDR3 runs to 17 residues. Germline CDR1 ENHRY, CDR2 SYGVKD. Trimming at V came to 2 bases and at J to 1 base, leaving 5 bases not matched to a gene. This chain's CDR3 is CAISENRDRGSYNEQFF. The CDR3 nucleotides read TGTGCCATCAGTGAGAACCGGGACAGGGGTTCCTACAATGAGCAGTTCTTC.

The DNA of the CDR3 is TGTGCCAGCAGTCCCGACACCGCAGGGTCTCGGGGCTACACCTTC. Translation gives CASSPDTAGSRGYTF. This chain uses TRBV6-5 with TRBJ1-2; perhaps TRBD1 as D (5 bases). The CDR3 has 15 residues. The V and J ends lost 5 bases and 8 bases respectively, with 21 bases between them. Germline assignment: CDR1 MNHEY and CDR2 SVGAGI.

The chain recombines TRBV25-1 with TRBJ2-5, with 8 positions matching TRBD1. CDR1 and CDR2 (germline): MGHDK, SYGVNS. J gave up 5 bases and V 5 bases, and 7 bases lay outside the gene matches. The CDR3 consists of 14 residues. DNA for the CDR3: TGTGCCAGCAGTATAGGGACAGGCGCGGAGACCCAGTACTTC. Translating gives CASSIGTGAETQYF.

The V and J genes are TRBV6-1 and TRBJ2-1; D may be TRBD2 (5 bases). V gave up 0 bases and J gave up 1 base, with 7 bases separating them. CDR3 size: 15 residues. Germline lookup yields CDR1 MNHNS and CDR2 SASEGT. In nucleotides, the CDR3 is TGTGCCAGCAGTGAAGCGCTAGCATCCTACAATGAGCAGTTCTTC. It translates to CASSEALASYNEQFF.

The chain couples TRBV5-1 to TRBJ1-1; 7 bases line up with TRBD1. Per the germline V gene, CDR1 is SGHRS and CDR2 is YFSETQ. The CDR3 extends over 15 amino acids. V was pared by 4 bases and J by 4 bases, with 10 bases of the junction left unmatched. DNA for the CDR3: TGCGCCAGCAGCGATAGAGGGGGCGCCGGCACTGAAGCTTTCTTT. It translates to CASSDRGGAGTEAFF.

The sample holds a few counts of this clone. The chain joins TRBV2 to TRBJ2-6, with 7 nucleotides matching TRBD2. The CDR3 loop spans 16 amino acids. Per the germline V gene, CDR1 is SNHLY and CDR2 is FYNNEI. V was pared by 5 bases and J by 1 base, with 5 bases of the junction left unmatched. CDR3 DNA: TGTGCCAGCAGTTGGGACGGGAGGTCTGGGGCCAACGTCCTGACTTTC. This gives the protein CASSWDGRSGANVLTF.

The chain employs TRBV6-6 and TRBJ1-4; 8 nucleotides match TRBD1. The trim removed 4 bases at V and 6 bases at J, leaving 4 bases unmatched. This CDR3 region has 14 residues. Germline lookup yields CDR1 MNHNY and CDR2 SVGAGI (reference sequence). The CDR3, as DNA: TGTGCCAGCAGTTCCCAGGGGGCGGATGAAAAACTGTTTTTT. Translating gives CASSSQGADEKLFF.

This chain uses TRBV2 with TRBJ1-2, with 10 bases identical to TRBD1. The junction had 10 bases not matched to a gene; V was cut back by 2 bases and J by 1 base. CDR3 length equals 18 residues. The germline gives CDR1 SNHLY, CDR2 FYNNEI. DNA of the CDR3: TGTGCCAGCAGTGAATTTGGACAGGGGGGAAAGGGTAACTATGGCTACACCTTC. Residues: CASSEFGQGGKGNYGYTF.

This chain links TRBV20-1 with TRBJ1-2, with D perhaps TRBD1 (5 bases). The V end lost 3 bases, the J end lost 8 bases, and 10 bases lay between the germline ends. Per germline, CDR1 DFQATT and CDR2 SNEGSKA (reference sequence). The CDR3 spans 11 residues. CDR3 in DNA: TGCAGTGCTAGGGCCTCAGGGGGCTACACCTTC. Protein product: CSARASGGYTF.

The chain carries TRBV7-2 and TRBJ2-1; D possibly corresponds to TRBD2 (6 bases). The CDR3 extends over 14 amino acids. Trimming left V 2 bases short and J 6 bases short, with 11 bases between. The germline V gene has CDR1 SGHTA and CDR2 FQGNSA. The CDR3 region is CASSLFSSVNEQFF. The CDR3 DNA reads as TGTGCCAGCAGCTTATTCTCTAGCGTCAATGAGCAGTTCTTC.

The sample holds a few counts of this clone. The rearrangement joins TRBV4-1 to TRBJ2-1; no definite D call. Trimming took 0 bases from V and 9 from J, leaving 6 bases between them. This CDR3 spans 12 amino acids. Looked up from germline, CDR1 is MGHRA and CDR2 is YSYEKL. The DNA for the CDR3 is TGCGCCAGCAGCCAAGAGCGTTCTGAGCAGTTCTTC. This codes for CASSQERSEQFF.

The V call is TRBV2, the J call TRBJ2-3; D is possibly TRBD1 (6 bases). Per germline, CDR1 SNHLY and CDR2 FYNNEI. There are 13 residues in the CDR3. Trimming removed 0 bases at V and 14 bases at J, with 15 bases between. CDR3 in DNA: TGTGCCAGCAGTGAAGCCAGGGGCAGGGTTTCGTATTTT. It yields the protein CASSEARGRVSYF.

The genes are TRBV6-4 and TRBJ1-1, with D perhaps matching TRBD1 (6 bases). Trimming shortened V by 5 bases and J by 4 bases, and 14 bases separated the two germline ends. The CDR3 sequence is 14 residues long. Germline values: CDR1 MRHNA, CDR2 SNTAGT. The CDR3 DNA is TGTGCCAGCAGTCCTCTCCAGGGGAGCACTGAAGCTTTCTTT. It is translated as CASSPLQGSTEAFF.

The V gene is TRBV29-1, the J gene TRBJ1-2; TRBD1 matches 8 bases. Germline V CDR1 and CDR2: SQVTM, ANQGSEA. The V gene end was trimmed by 0 bases and the J gene end by 7 bases; junction bases not matched to a gene: 10. The CDR3 runs 15 residues. CDR3 loop: CSVEETQGGRSGYTF. The CDR3 DNA is TGCAGCGTTGAAGAGACACAGGGGGGCAGGAGTGGCTACACCTTC. The full variable domain, its missing parts supplied by reference TRBV29-1 and TRBJ1-2, is SAVISQKPSRDICQRGTSLTIQCQVDSQVTMMFWYRQQPGQSLTLIATANQGSEATYESGFVIDKFPISRPNLTFSTLTVSNMSPEDSSIYLCSVEETQGGRSGYTFGSGTRLTVV.

V gene TRBV15 combines with J gene TRBJ2-5, with 8 bases lining up with TRBD1. This CDR3 comprises 19 residues. Germline V lookup: CDR1 LNHNV, CDR2 YYDKDF (reference sequence). V lost 0 bases, J lost 5 bases, and 17 bases stayed unmatched. CDR3 DNA: TGTGCCACCAGCAGAGATCGGGGTCAGGGGGCGGGAATGGTGGAGACCCAGTACTTC. It specifies CATSRDRGQGAGMVETQYF.

This sequence joins TRBV7-9 and TRBJ2-2; D might be TRBD1 (6 bases). Trimming cost V 6 bases and J 3 bases, with 14 bases left between them. Germline V lookup: CDR1 SEHNR, CDR2 FQNEAQ (reference sequence). CDR3 length equals 15 residues. CDR3 sequence reads: CASRYRVADTGELFF. The CDR3 nucleotides read TGTGCCAGCAGATACAGGGTGGCGGACACCGGGGAGCTGTTTTTT.

The sample holds one count of this clone. The J gene is TRBJ2-7, the V gene TRBV18, with 11 bases fitting TRBD2. J gave up 6 bases and V 5 bases, and 6 bases lay outside the gene matches. The CDR3 is made up of 14 amino acids. CDR1 is KGHSH and CDR2 is LQKENI in the germline V gene. CDR3: CASSTSGGNGEQYF. The CDR3 nucleotides read TGTGCCAGCTCAACTAGCGGGGGTAATGGCGAGCAGTACTTC.

The chain joins TRBV28 to TRBJ1-3; TRBD1 might be the D (5 bases). The CDR3 totals 17 residues. The V gene lost 3 bases and the J gene lost 0 bases, with 15 bases spanning the gap. The germline CDR1 and CDR2 sequences are MDHEN and SYDVKM. The CDR3 loop is CASSFSGRASSGNTIYF. Written as DNA, the CDR3 is TGTGCCAGCAGTTTCTCGGGCAGGGCTAGCTCTGGAAACACCATATATTTT.

The CDR3 region has the DNA TGTGCCAGCAGCTTAGCTCGTGATGAGCAGTTCTTC. This gives the protein CASSLARDEQFF. This sequence joins TRBV7-6 and TRBJ2-1; D remains ambiguous. Looked up from germline, CDR1 is SGHVS and CDR2 is FNYEAQ. Trimming took 0 bases from V and 8 from J, leaving 5 bases between them. The CDR3 spans 12 residues.

V is TRBV28 and J is TRBJ2-1; 8 bases map to TRBD1. CDR1 and CDR2 from the germline V gene are MDHEN and SYDVKM. V was clipped by 10 bases and J by 2 bases; unmatched bases: 7. The CDR3 has 14 residues. The CDR3: CATTGQAAYNEQFF. In DNA form, the CDR3 reads TGTGCCACCACGGGACAGGCAGCCTACAATGAGCAGTTCTTC.

This clone was observed a single time. The V and J genes are TRBV19 and TRBJ2-2; 12 bases are a match to TRBD2. There are 17 residues in the CDR3. The germline gives CDR1 LNHDA, CDR2 SQIVND (reference sequence). V gave up 8 bases and J gave up 5 bases; unmatched junction bases: 12. This chain's CDR3 is CASASYSSGRGTGELFF. The DNA of the CDR3 is TGTGCCAGTGCCTCCTACTCTAGCGGGAGGGGTACCGGGGAGCTGTTTTTT.

This chain connects TRBV5-6 to TRBJ2-5; TRBD1 might be the D (6 bases). CDR1 is SGHDT, CDR2 YYEEEE, per germline. The ends were cut back, 4 bases at V and 5 bases at J, with 15 bases in the middle. The CDR3 loop spans 14 amino acids. The CDR3 DNA reads as TGTGCCAGCAGCGTAATAACAGGGCGGGAGACCCAGTACTTC. Its translation: CASSVITGRETQYF.